The 18 T cell receptor beta chains given below trace back to one sample, sequenced in a study of cytomegalovirus exposure and HLA in healthy donors. 60 Vbeta and 13 Jbeta primers were used in PCR. Method: immunoSEQ multiplex PCR; TCRdb's copy keeps in-frame clones and lacks some. The sample lists just over 150,000 clones; approximately 70% were seen once. Sequences were obtained from PBMCs. The receptors come from a man aged 35 to 55 in good health and CMV-seropositive.

V gene TRBV18 combines with J gene TRBJ2-5, with a weak D call TRBD2 (5 bases). This CDR3 contains 14 residues. CDR1 and CDR2 from the germline V gene are KGHSH and LQKENI. Trimming took 6 bases from V and 5 from J, leaving 16 bases between them. The CDR3 reads CASSTSEGKETQYF. DNA for the CDR3: TGTGCCAGCTCCACCAGCGAGGGAAAGGAGACCCAGTACTTC.

This rearrangement joins TRBV27 to TRBJ1-1, with D maybe TRBD1 (5 bases). This CDR3 comprises 14 residues. The germline V gene has CDR1 MNHEY and CDR2 SMNVEV (reference sequence). Trimming removed 6 bases from V and 5 bases from J, with 16 bases in between. The CDR3 coding sequence is TGTGCCAGCAGCCCATTGGGGAGGGGAACTGAAGCTTTCTTT. As protein: CASSPLGRGTEAFF.

The chain carries TRBV5-6 and TRBJ2-1; 7 positions match TRBD2. The CDR3 length is 16 residues. The ends lost 0 bases at V and 2 bases at J; junction bases unmatched: 5. Germline-derived CDR1 and CDR2 are SGHDT and YYEEEE. CDR3 nucleotides: TGTGCCAGCAGCTTGGTAGGTCGGGGGGCCTACAATGAGCAGTTCTTC. Its protein product is CASSLVGRGAYNEQFF.

The rearrangement uses TRBV7-2 and TRBJ2-5; TRBD1 matches 7 bases. Germline V gives CDR1 SGHTA, CDR2 FQGNSA. J lost 2 bases, V lost 5 bases, and 11 bases had no gene match. The CDR3 loop spans 16 amino acids. The DNA for the CDR3 is TGTGCCAGCAGCCACCCTCGGGACAGAACTCAAGAGACCCAGTACTTC. Protein product: CASSHPRDRTQETQYF.

The chain combines TRBV5-8 with TRBJ2-3; D gene unclear. The CDR3 sequence is 12 residues long. Germline V gene data show CDR1 as SGHTS and CDR2 as YDEGEE. V was pared by 5 bases and J by 1 base, with 5 bases between. The CDR3 nucleotides are TGTGCCAGCAGTCCCGGCACAGATACGCAGTATTTT. The encoded protein is CASSPGTDTQYF.

The sample holds one count of this clone. The genes are TRBV5-6 and TRBJ2-7, with 8 bases fitting TRBD1. The V and J ends lost 0 bases and 2 bases, in that order; junction bases with no gene match: 1. The CDR3 sequence is 14 residues long. Germline V gene lookup returns CDR1 SGHDT and CDR2 YYEEEE. CDR3 loop: CASSLVDRAYEQYF. The CDR3 nucleotides are TGTGCCAGCAGCTTGGTGGACAGGGCCTACGAGCAGTACTTC.

A single count supports this clone. This sequence joins TRBV30 and TRBJ1-3; the D is unclear. CDR3 length: 15 residues. Germline CDR1 is GTSNPN and CDR2 is SVGIG (reference sequence). V shed 6 bases and J shed 0 bases, with 15 bases lying between them. The CDR3 region is CACLYRDFSGNTIYF. CDR3 nucleotide sequence: TGTGCCTGTCTTTATCGGGATTTCTCTGGAAACACCATATATTTT.

The V call is TRBV19, the J call TRBJ2-3; D may be TRBD2 (6 bases). Per the germline V gene, CDR1 is LNHDA and CDR2 is SQIVND (reference sequence). This CDR3 is 14 amino acids long. V was cut by 6 bases and J by 0 bases, with 10 bases left in between. The CDR3 region is CASRGGVSTDTQYF. CDR3 in DNA: TGTGCCAGTAGGGGCGGGGTTAGCACAGATACGCAGTATTTT.

This chain connects TRBV7-3 to TRBJ1-1, with TRBD1 matching 7 bases. Germline assignment: CDR1 SGHTA and CDR2 FQGTGA. There are 14 residues in the CDR3. V shed 4 bases, J shed 5 bases, and the junction held 7 bases outside the gene matches. The CDR3 region is CASSSTGRSTEAFF. In DNA, the CDR3 is TGTGCCAGCAGCTCGACAGGGCGGAGTACTGAAGCTTTCTTT.

As concerns this clone: Germline and junction disagree at one end, which may indicate a read error. Other DNA variants within this sample encode the same CDR3. The chain combines TRBV5-8 with TRBJ2-3, with 7 bases that match TRBD1. The germline CDR1 and CDR2 sequences are SGHTS and YDEGEE. CDR3 length equals 15 residues. This chain's CDR3 is CASSWKDRFMDTQYF. DNA of the CDR3: TGTGCCAGCAGCTGGAAGGACAGGTTCATGGATACACAGTATTTT.

This clone was seen once. This sequence joins TRBV5-4 and TRBJ2-5; possibly TRBD2 for D (5 bases). V gave up 1 base and J gave up 4 bases, with 5 bases separating them. The CDR3 has 12 amino acids. Looked up from germline, CDR1 is SGHNT and CDR2 is YYREEE (reference sequence). CDR3 in amino acids: CASSLRGETQYF. In nucleotides, the CDR3 is TGTGCCAGCAGCTTGCGGGGAGAGACCCAGTACTTC.

This chain uses TRBV6-5 with TRBJ2-7; no reliable D call. The V gene's germline CDR1 is MNHEY and CDR2 SVGAGI. The CDR3 has 14 amino acids. Deletions cut 2 bases from V and 2 bases from J, with 10 bases between. CDR3 in amino acids: CASSYGRKPYEQYF. The CDR3 coding sequence is TGTGCCAGCAGTTACGGCAGGAAGCCCTACGAGCAGTACTTC.

V is TRBV6-1 and J is TRBJ2-2, with 8 bases matching TRBD1. Germline CDR1 reads MNHNS; CDR2 reads SASEGT. This CDR3 spans 19 amino acids. V lost 1 base to trimming and J lost 4 bases; unmatched junction nucleotides: 14. CDR3 sequence reads: CASSEEETGVYFGTGELFF. DNA for the CDR3: TGTGCCAGCAGTGAAGAGGAGACAGGGGTGTATTTCGGCACCGGGGAGCTGTTTTTT.

This clone turned up a few times. The chain joins TRBV14 to TRBJ2-5, with unresolved D. The CDR3 sequence is 15 residues long. The germline V gene has CDR1 SGHDN and CDR2 FVKESK. V gave up 3 bases and J gave up 4 bases, with 15 bases separating them. CDR3: CASSQLFGTGETQYF. CDR3 DNA sequence: TGTGCCAGCAGCCAGCTCTTTGGAACGGGAGAGACCCAGTACTTC.

There are a few counts of this clone. J is TRBJ1-1 and V is TRBV6-5, with 10 bases identical to TRBD1. The CDR3 runs 15 residues. Trimming at V came to 6 bases and at J to 11 bases, leaving 15 bases not matched to a gene. Germline V lookup: CDR1 MNHEY, CDR2 SVGAGI. Here the CDR3 reads CASSQRGQGVPVAFF. For the CDR3, the DNA is TGTGCCAGCAGCCAACGTGGACAGGGGGTCCCGGTCGCTTTCTTT.

This chain links TRBV30 with TRBJ1-1; D not resolved. Germline loops: CDR1 GTSNPN, CDR2 SVGIG (reference sequence). The CDR3 runs to 12 residues. V lost 0 bases, J lost 3 bases, and 5 bases lay in between. CDR3 sequence (DNA): TGTGCCTGGAGTGTGGGCTACACTGAAGCTTTCTTT. Translating gives CAWSVGYTEAFF.

This clone was counted once. The V and J genes are TRBV19 and TRBJ1-2; the match to TRBD1 covers 8 bases. The V gene end was trimmed by 7 bases and the J gene end by 4 bases; junction bases not matched to a gene: 11. This CDR3 is 15 amino acids long. Looked up from germline, CDR1 is LNHDA and CDR2 is SQIVND (reference sequence). The CDR3 nucleotides are TGTGCCAGTACCGACAACAGGGGGAAAGTCTATGGCTACACCTTC. Protein: CASTDNRGKVYGYTF.

This clone occurred a few times. V usage is TRBV27 and J usage is TRBJ1-2, with a tentative D call TRBD1 (6 bases). The germline CDR1 and CDR2 sequences are MNHEY and SMNVEV (reference sequence). Trimming stripped 7 bases from V and 6 bases from J, with 24 bases between. The CDR3 has 16 amino acids. The CDR3 DNA sequence: TGTGCCAGCACCAATAGGGAGGGGGTATGGAAGAATGGCTACACCTTC. This translates into CASTNREGVWKNGYTF.